One TCR beta chain is described in this entry. Data came from immunoSEQ multiplex PCR; TCRdb stores just in-frame clones and leaves some out. The repertoire includes roughly 38,000 clones, approximately 87% of them detected once, and roughly 24% sits in the top ten. This sample stems from a study of pediatric ulcerative colitis. Germline loops: CDR1 MDHEN, CDR2 SYDVKM. The V gene end was trimmed by 3 bases and the J gene end by 0 bases; junction bases not matched to a gene: 5. This CDR3 is 16 amino acids long. The diagnostic colonoscopy in ulcerative colitis patients preceded any immunosuppressive treatment. The blood sample was taken during the colonoscopy visit.

Sequenced: blood. This TCR derives from a girl aged 10-17 years with moderate ulcerative colitis. The chain carries TRBV28 and TRBJ2-4; 7 positions agree with TRBD1. CDR3 sequence (DNA): TGTGCCAGCAGTTTCCGGGACAGACTAGCCAAAAACATTCAGTACTTC. Protein product: CASSFRDRLAKNIQYF.